The table lists the clone carrying this T cell receptor (beta chain) with many counts. What it recognizes is unknown. The sample belongs to a study of T cell responses to AZD1222 COVID-19 vaccine. Findings of the study overall: Of spike-specific TCRs, nearly half reportedly target regions left unmutated in variants.

Assay: immunoSEQ multiplex PCR; the TCRdb copy retains only in-frame clones and omits some. The sample contains roughly 86,000 clones, roughly nine tenths of which appear only once. V was pared by 2 bases and J by 4 bases, with 6 bases of the junction left unmatched. Germline V gene sequence: CDR1 MNHEY, CDR2 SVGAGI. The CDR3 has 16 amino acids. This chain connects TRBV6-5 to TRBJ1-2, with 11 bases that match TRBD1. Specimen: peripheral blood, collected on day 0 of AZD1222 vaccination. The receptor comes from an adult in good health. As DNA, the CDR3 is TGTGCCAGCAGTTACCTAAGGACAGGGGGCAGCTATGGCTACACCTTC. Its translation: CASSYLRTGGSYGYTF.